This is a list of T cell receptor beta chains from one sample in a study of PD-L1 blockade in urothelial cancer. TCRdb keeps only in-frame clones here, not all; method: immunoSEQ multiplex PCR. The table has approximately 83,000 clones, roughly 85% seen once. The input for sequencing was PBMCs, taken around atezolizumab (anti-PD-L1) treatment. The receptors originated from a man aged 65-85 years with urothelial cancer. CDR3s include the opening cysteine and the closing phenylalanine or tryptophan. A D gene is named only where the DNA matches it firmly. The size of a clone is reported for some rows only, either as once, few or many, or as a class for expanded clones.

J gene: TRBJ1-2
clone size: -
V gene: TRBV15
D gene: TRBD1
CDR3 protein: CATSPRTGGDYGYTF
CDR3 DNA: TGTGCCACCAGCCCAAGGACAGGGGGCGACTATGGCTACACCTTC

J gene: TRBJ2-5
clone size: -
V gene: TRBV6-1
D gene: -
CDR3 protein: CASSDVRWETQYF
CDR3 DNA: TGTGCCAGCAGTGATGTGAGATGGGAGACCCAGTACTTC

J gene: TRBJ2-1
clone size: once
V gene: TRBV11-2
D gene: -
CDR3 protein: CASSSTGYHEQFF
CDR3 DNA: TGTGCCAGCAGCAGCACAGGGTACCATGAGCAGTTCTTC

J gene: TRBJ2-7
clone size: few
V gene: TRBV27
D gene: TRBD2
CDR3 protein: CASRAGGPPYEQYF
CDR3 DNA: TGTGCCAGCCGAGCGGGAGGGCCCCCTTACGAGCAGTACTTC

J gene: TRBJ2-3
clone size: once
V gene: TRBV7-9
D gene: TRBD2
CDR3 protein: CASSPPGARLALNTDTQYF
CDR3 DNA: TGTGCCAGCAGCCCTCCTGGTGCTAGACTAGCACTAAACACAGATACGCAGTATTTT

J gene: TRBJ2-2
clone size: once
V gene: TRBV30
D gene: -
CDR3 protein: CAWSEDSSGGELFF
CDR3 DNA: TGTGCCTGGAGCGAAGACTCCTCGGGCGGGGAGCTGTTTTTT

J gene: TRBJ2-2
clone size: -
V gene: TRBV9
D gene: -
CDR3 protein: CASSQTPDTGELFF
CDR3 DNA: TGTGCCAGCAGCCAAACACCAGACACCGGGGAGCTGTTTTTT

J gene: TRBJ2-3
clone size: -
V gene: TRBV27
D gene: TRBD2
CDR3 protein: CASSFNGGATDTQYF
CDR3 DNA: TGTGCCAGCAGCTTCAACGGGGGGGCCACAGATACGCAGTATTTT

J gene: TRBJ2-5
clone size: -
V gene: TRBV11-2
D gene: -
CDR3 protein: CASSLVRQETQYF
CDR3 DNA: TGTGCCAGCAGCTTAGTCCGCCAAGAGACCCAGTACTTC

J gene: TRBJ1-1
clone size: few
V gene: TRBV27
D gene: -
CDR3 protein: CASSRGNTEAFF
CDR3 DNA: TGTGCCAGCAGTCGAGGGAACACTGAAGCTTTCTTT

J gene: TRBJ1-3
clone size: -
V gene: TRBV19
D gene: -
CDR3 protein: CASTPTPDSSGNTIYF
CDR3 DNA: TGTGCCAGTACCCCAACCCCTGATAGCTCTGGAAACACCATATATTTT